This TCR beta chain was identified during a study of CDR3 diversity in severe acne. The ends lost 5 bases at V and 0 bases at J; junction bases unmatched: 11. CDR3 length: 18 residues. Germline values: CDR1 SGHTA, CDR2 FQGNSA. This clonotype was seen just once. TCRdb called the PCR reads again in MiXCR, with one record for every CDR3 protein. The table includes some 90,000 distinct CDR3 sequences, about half detected once. Sequences were obtained from blood. The gene calls are TRBV7-2 and TRBJ1-5; 9 bases match TRBD1. This TCR came from a male donor in good health, serving as a control. Here the CDR3 DNA reads TGTGCCAGCAGCCCCGGGACAGGGATGGGGTATAGCAATCAGCCCCAGCATTTT. Its translation: CASSPGTGMGYSNQPQHF. The complete variable domain, with remaining parts taken from reference TRBV7-2 and TRBJ1-5, reads GAGVSQSPSNKVTEKGKDVELRCDPISGHTALYWYRQSLGQGLEFLIYFQGNSAPDKSGLPSDRFSAERTGGSVSTLTIQRTQQEDSAVYLCASSPGTGMGYSNQPQHFGDGTRLSIL.